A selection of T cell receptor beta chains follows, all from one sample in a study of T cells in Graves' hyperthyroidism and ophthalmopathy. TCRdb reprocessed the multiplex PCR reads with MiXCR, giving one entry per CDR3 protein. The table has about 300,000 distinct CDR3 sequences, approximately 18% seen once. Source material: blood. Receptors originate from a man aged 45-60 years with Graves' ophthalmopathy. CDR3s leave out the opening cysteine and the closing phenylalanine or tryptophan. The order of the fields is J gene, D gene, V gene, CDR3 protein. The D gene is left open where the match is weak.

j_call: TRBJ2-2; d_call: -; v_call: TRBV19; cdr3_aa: ASKRGNTGELF
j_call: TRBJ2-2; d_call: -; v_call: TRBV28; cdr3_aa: ASSLRDISPLF
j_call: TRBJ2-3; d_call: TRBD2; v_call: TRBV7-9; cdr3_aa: ASTPGGYTDTQY
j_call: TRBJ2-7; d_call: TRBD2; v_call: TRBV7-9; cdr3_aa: ASSHGTSGSEQY
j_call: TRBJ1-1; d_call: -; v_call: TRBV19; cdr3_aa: ASRQVLRNTEAF
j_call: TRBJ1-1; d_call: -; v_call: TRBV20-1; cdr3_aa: SAQGGVNTEAF
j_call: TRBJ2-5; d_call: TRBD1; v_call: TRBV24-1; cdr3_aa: ATSDLGTGGAKTQY
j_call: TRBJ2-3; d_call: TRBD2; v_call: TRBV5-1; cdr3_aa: ASSLGAGGRRVTDTQY
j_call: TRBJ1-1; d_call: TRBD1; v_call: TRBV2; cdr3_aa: ASHQGGRTEAF
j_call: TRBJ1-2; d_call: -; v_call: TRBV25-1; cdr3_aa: ASSESGGTGNIVYGYT
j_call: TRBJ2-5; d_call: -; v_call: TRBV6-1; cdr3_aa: ASKGAGRTQY
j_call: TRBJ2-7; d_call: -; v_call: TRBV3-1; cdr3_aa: ASSKTRYEQY
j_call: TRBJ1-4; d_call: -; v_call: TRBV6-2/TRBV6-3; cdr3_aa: ASSSATVINEKLF
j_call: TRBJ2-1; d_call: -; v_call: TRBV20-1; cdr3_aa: SAPEAPGNEQF
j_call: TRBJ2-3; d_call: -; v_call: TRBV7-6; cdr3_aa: ASSPRGDTQY
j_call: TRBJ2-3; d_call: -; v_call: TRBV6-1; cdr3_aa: ASNGGEQHTDTQY
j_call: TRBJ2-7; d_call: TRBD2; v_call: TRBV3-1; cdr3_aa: ASSPTGGRALPEQY
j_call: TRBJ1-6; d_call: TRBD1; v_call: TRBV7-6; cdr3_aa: ASSATGVDSPLH
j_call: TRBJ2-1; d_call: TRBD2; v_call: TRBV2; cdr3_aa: ATIGVERERRNEQF
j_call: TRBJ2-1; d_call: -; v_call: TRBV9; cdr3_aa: ASSVHWALYNEQF
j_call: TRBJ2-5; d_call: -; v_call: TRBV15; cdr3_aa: ATSRAQETQY
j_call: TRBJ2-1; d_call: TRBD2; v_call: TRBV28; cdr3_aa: ASSSTSGRVPKFEQF
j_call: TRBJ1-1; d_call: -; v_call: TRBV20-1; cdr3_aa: SASQEARNTEAF
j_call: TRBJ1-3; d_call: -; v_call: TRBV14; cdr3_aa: ASSQTMGSSGNTIY
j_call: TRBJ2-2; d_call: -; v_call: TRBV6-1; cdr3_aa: ASSESLGGWNTGELL
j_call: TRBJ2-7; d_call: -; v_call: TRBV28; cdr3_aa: ASSLMESSYEQY
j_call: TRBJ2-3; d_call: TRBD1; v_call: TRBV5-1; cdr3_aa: ASSTGDRASTDTQY
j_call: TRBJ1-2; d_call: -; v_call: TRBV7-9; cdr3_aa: ASGASGRSYGYT
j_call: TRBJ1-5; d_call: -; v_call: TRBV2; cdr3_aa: ASRDQSNQPQH
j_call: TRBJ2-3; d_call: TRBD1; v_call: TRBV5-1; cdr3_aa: ASSLEGAPLY
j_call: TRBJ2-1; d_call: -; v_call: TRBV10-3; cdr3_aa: AIRPTGSGEGEQF
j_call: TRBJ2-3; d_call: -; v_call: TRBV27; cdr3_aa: ASSDLASHTDTQY
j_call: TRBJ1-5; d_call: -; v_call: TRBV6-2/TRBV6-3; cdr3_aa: ASSPGSLNQPQH
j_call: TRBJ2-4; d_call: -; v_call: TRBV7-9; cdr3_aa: ASSRGGGVPPLAKNIQY
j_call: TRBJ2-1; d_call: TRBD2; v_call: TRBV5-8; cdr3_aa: ASSLETGGINEQF
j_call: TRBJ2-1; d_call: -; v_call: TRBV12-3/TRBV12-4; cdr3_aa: ASGPYNEQF
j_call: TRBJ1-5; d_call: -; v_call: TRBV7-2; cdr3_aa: ASSLFRYQPQH
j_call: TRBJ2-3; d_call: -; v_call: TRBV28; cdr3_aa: ASSSQWVHSTDTQY
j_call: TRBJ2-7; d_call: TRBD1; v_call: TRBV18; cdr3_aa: ASSPKVGTGGYEQY
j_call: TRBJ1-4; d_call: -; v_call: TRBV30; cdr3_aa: AWKRRGSNEKLF
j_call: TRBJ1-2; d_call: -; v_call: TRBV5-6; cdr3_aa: ASSLNPHRAPGGYT
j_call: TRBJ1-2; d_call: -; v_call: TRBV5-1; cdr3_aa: ASSLVGGNGYT
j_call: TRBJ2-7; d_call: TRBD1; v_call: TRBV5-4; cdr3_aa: ASSLVGTGVREQY
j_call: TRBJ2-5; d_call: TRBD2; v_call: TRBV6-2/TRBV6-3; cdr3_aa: ASSPIAGAVLETQY
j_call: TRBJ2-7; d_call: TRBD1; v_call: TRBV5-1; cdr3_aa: ASSLRVFETGETHEQY
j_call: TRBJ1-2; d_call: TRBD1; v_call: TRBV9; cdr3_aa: ASSPLTGEGYGYT
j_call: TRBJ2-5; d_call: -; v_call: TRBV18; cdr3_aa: ASSPWPGNQETQY
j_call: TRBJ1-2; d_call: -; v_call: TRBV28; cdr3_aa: ASSLKGSYGYT
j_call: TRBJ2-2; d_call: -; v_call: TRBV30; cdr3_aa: AWNRAENTGELF
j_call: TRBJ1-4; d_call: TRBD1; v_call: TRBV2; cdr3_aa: ASIQIRTGGEKLF
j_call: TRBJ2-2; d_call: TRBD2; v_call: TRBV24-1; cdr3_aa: ATRGAGVNTGELF
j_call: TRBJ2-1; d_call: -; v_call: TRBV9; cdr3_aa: ASSVEVTSYNEQF
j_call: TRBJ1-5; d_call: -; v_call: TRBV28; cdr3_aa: ASSLHDRTHQPQH
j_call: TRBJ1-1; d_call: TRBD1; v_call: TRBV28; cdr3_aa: ASSADRVYTEAF
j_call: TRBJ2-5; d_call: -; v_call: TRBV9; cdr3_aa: ASSVGVEVETQY
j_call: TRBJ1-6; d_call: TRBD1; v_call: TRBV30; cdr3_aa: AWIPGPGGSPLH
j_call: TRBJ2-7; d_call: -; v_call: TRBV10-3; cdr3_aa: AISESDQGNEQY
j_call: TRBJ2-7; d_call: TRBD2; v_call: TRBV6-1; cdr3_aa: ASSETTGLGGEQY